The 16 T cell receptor beta chains in this list originate from one sample, sequenced in a study of control samples from healthy donors and cancer patients. Assay: immunoSEQ multiplex PCR; the TCRdb copy retains only in-frame clones and omits some. This table holds 250,000 to 300,000 clones, approximately 80% found once. The sequenced material came from PBMCs. Receptors were obtained from a woman between 55 and 75 years old with lung cancer.

The J gene is TRBJ2-7, the V gene TRBV11-2; the D gene could be TRBD1 or TRBD2 (6 bases each). This CDR3 has 13 residues. The V gene lost 5 bases and the J gene lost 2 bases, with 10 bases spanning the gap. CDR1 is SGHAT and CDR2 is FQNNGV in the germline V gene. Here the CDR3 reads CASSGGHAYEQYF. The CDR3 DNA reads TGTGCCAGCAGCGGGGGGCATGCCTACGAGCAGTACTTC. The whole variable domain, remainder taken from reference TRBV11-2 and TRBJ2-7, is EAGVAQSPRYKIIEKRQSVAFWCNPISGHATLYWYQQILGQGPKLLIQFQNNGVVDDSQLPKDRFSAERLKGVDSTLKIQPAKLEDSAVYLCASSGGHAYEQYFGPGTRLTVT.

The chain combines TRBV5-4 with TRBJ1-1; 7 bases map to TRBD1. The CDR3 sequence is 13 residues long. The germline V gene encodes CDR1 SGHNT and CDR2 YYREEE (reference sequence). J was trimmed by 5 bases and V by 4 bases; bases with no gene match: 5. The CDR3 loop is CASSQDRETEAFF. In DNA form, the CDR3 reads TGTGCCAGCAGCCAAGACAGGGAGACTGAAGCTTTCTTT.

V is TRBV12-3 or TRBV12-4 and J is TRBJ1-2; no clear D gene. The V gene lost 9 bases and the J gene lost 3 bases, with 11 bases spanning the gap. This CDR3 is 12 amino acids long. The CDR3 protein is CASMDGYYGYTF. The CDR3 DNA reads as TGTGCCAGTATGGACGGGTACTATGGCTACACCTTC.

Details on this clone: The same CDR3 arises from other DNA sequences in this sample as well. The chain carries TRBV27 and TRBJ2-3, with 10 nucleotides matching TRBD1. Trimming at V came to 2 bases and at J to 4 bases, leaving 0 bases not matched to a gene. Germline V gene data show CDR1 as MNHEY and CDR2 as SMNVEV (reference sequence). The CDR3 is made up of 14 amino acids. The CDR3 DNA reads as TGTGCCAGCAGTTTAGGACAGGGGGCAGATACGCAGTATTTT. Its translation is CASSLGQGADTQYF.

V usage is TRBV12-5 and J usage is TRBJ1-6; a possible D gene is TRBD1 (6 bases). Trimming took off 6 bases at V and 10 bases at J, with 10 bases between the two ends. CDR3 length: 12 residues. In germline, CDR1 is LGHNT, CDR2 FRNRAP. CDR3 nucleotides: TGTGCTAGTGGCCCGGGACACTCACCCCTCCACTTT. Amino acids: CASGPGHSPLHF.

The chain has TRBV7-6 and TRBJ2-5; D call uncertain. Deletions cut 0 bases from V and 2 bases from J, with 4 bases between. Germline V lookup: CDR1 SGHVS, CDR2 FNYEAQ. CDR3 size: 13 residues. The CDR3 nucleotides read TGTGCCAGCAGCTTAGCTAGGCAAGAGACCCAGTACTTC. Amino acids: CASSLARQETQYF.

The rearrangement joins TRBV5-1 to TRBJ2-5, with D maybe TRBD1 (6 bases). V was pared by 0 bases and J by 4 bases, with 13 bases between. This CDR3 comprises 15 residues. Germline CDR1 is SGHRS and CDR2 is YFSETQ. As DNA, the CDR3 is TGCGCCAGCAGCTTGGTACAGCGAGGGGGAGAGACCCAGTACTTC. Residues: CASSLVQRGGETQYF.

V and J are TRBV19 and TRBJ2-3; D is uncertain. Trimming removed 3 bases at V and 6 bases at J, with 16 bases between. Germline V gives CDR1 LNHDA, CDR2 SQIVND (reference sequence). This CDR3 spans 15 amino acids. DNA of the CDR3: TGTGCCAGTAGTATTCAGCCGTCGGAGTGGGATACGCAGTATTTT. Protein: CASSIQPSEWDTQYF.

The chain combines TRBV12-3 or TRBV12-4 with TRBJ2-3; 9 bases fit TRBD2. V was clipped by 5 bases and J by 6 bases; unmatched bases: 0. The length of the CDR3 is 12 residues. The CDR3 spells CASSTSGDTQYF. CDR3 sequence (DNA): TGTGCCAGCAGTACTAGCGGGGATACGCAGTATTTT.

This chain connects TRBV7-3 to TRBJ2-7, with D perhaps TRBD1 or TRBD2 (5 bases each). The CDR3 length is 13 residues. V lost 6 bases to trimming and J lost 5 bases, with 14 bases between them. In germline, CDR1 is SGHTA, CDR2 FQGTGA. CDR3: CASSPGYGDEQYF. As DNA, the CDR3 is TGTGCCAGCAGTCCAGGGTACGGGGACGAGCAGTACTTC.

The V and J genes are TRBV19 and TRBJ2-1; D unresolved. This CDR3 contains 12 residues. Per germline, CDR1 LNHDA and CDR2 SQIVND (reference sequence). The CDR3 protein is CACSRNYNEQFF. Here the CDR3 DNA reads TGTGCGTGTAGTAGGAATTACAATGAGCAGTTCTTC.

The chain recombines TRBV19 with TRBJ1-1; 7 bases agree with TRBD1. The J segment lost 4 bases and the V segment lost 1 base, leaving 3 bases of the junction unmatched. The CDR3 contains 14 residues. CDR1 and CDR2 (germline): LNHDA, SQIVND (reference sequence). CDR3 bases: TGTGCCAGTAGTATAGGACAGGGAGTCACTGAAGCTTTCTTT. Translation: CASSIGQGVTEAFF.

This chain uses TRBV19 with TRBJ1-6, with a tentative D call TRBD1 (5 bases). In germline, CDR1 is LNHDA, CDR2 SQIVND (reference sequence). Trimming removed 5 bases at V and 7 bases at J, with 18 bases between. This CDR3 is 16 amino acids long. The CDR3 DNA reads TGTGCCAGTAGTGGCCTTGCCGGGACGGGAAATTCACCCCTCCACTTT. Translated: CASSGLAGTGNSPLHF. The full variable domain, rest sourced from reference TRBV19 and TRBJ1-6, is DGGITQSPKYLFRKEGQNVTLSCEQNLNHDAMYWYRQDPGQGLRLIYYSQIVNDFQKGDIAEGYSVSREKKESFPLTVTSAQKNPTAFYLCASSGLAGTGNSPLHFGNGTRLTVT.

The chain combines TRBV28 with TRBJ2-7; possibly TRBD1 or TRBD2 for D (5 bases each). The CDR3 is made up of 11 amino acids. V was clipped by 10 bases and J by 0 bases, with 7 bases between them. CDR1 and CDR2 (germline): MDHEN, SYDVKM. CDR3 sequence: CATGTSYEQYF. The DNA for the CDR3 is TGTGCCACCGGGACCTCCTACGAGCAGTACTTC. The variable domain in full, completed from reference TRBV28 and TRBJ2-7, reads DVKVTQSSRYLVKRTGEKVFLECVQDMDHENMFWYRQDPGLGLRLIYFSYDVKMKEKGDIPEGYSVSREKKERFSLILESASTNQTSMYLCATGTSYEQYFGPGTRLTVT.

This chain connects TRBV4-1 to TRBJ2-7, with 11 bases lining up with TRBD2. Germline CDR1 reads MGHRA; CDR2 reads YSYEKL. The CDR3 spans 15 residues. The trim removed 4 bases at V and 3 bases at J, leaving 5 bases unmatched. CDR3: CASSLGLAELYEQYF. The CDR3 DNA follows: TGCGCCAGCAGCCTGGGACTAGCGGAGCTCTACGAGCAGTACTTC.

The chain has TRBV19 and TRBJ2-7, with 15 bases matching TRBD2. The CDR3 is 18 residues long. Germline loops: CDR1 LNHDA, CDR2 SQIVND (reference sequence). V gave up 3 bases and J gave up 4 bases; unmatched junction bases: 10. The CDR3 bases are TGTGCCAGTAGTATGCGGGGACTAGCGGGAGGCCCCTCATACGAGCAGTACTTC. This gives the protein CASSMRGLAGGPSYEQYF.